This passage covers 5 T cell receptor beta chains from one sample sequenced in a study of T cell repertoires in cytomegalovirus infection. These receptors' antigens are unknown. MiXCR, run by TCRdb on the reads, gives a single entry per CDR3 protein. The sample contains 900,000 to 950,000 distinct CDR3 sequences, 30% to 40% of which appear only once. The sequenced sample was cultured CD8+ T cells from PBMCs, obtained from culture after CMV antigen stimulation. Receptors were obtained from a human donor in good health (CMV status not recorded). Some clones in this sample may be carry-over from other donors' samples.

This chain links TRBV7-9 with TRBJ2-7, with 11 bases identical to TRBD1. CDR3 length equals 14 residues. CDR1 is SEHNR and CDR2 is FQNEAQ in the germline V gene (reference sequence). The V gene end was trimmed by 5 bases and the J gene end by 7 bases; junction bases not matched to a gene: 7. CDR3 nucleotide sequence: TGTGCCAGCAGCCCCGGGACAGGGGGGTGGGAGCAGTACGTC. Residues: CASSPGTGGWEQYV.

This clonotype was found a few times. The V and J genes are TRBV9 and TRBJ2-1, with 8 bases fitting TRBD1. The CDR3 length is 14 residues. Germline CDR1 is SGDLS and CDR2 is YYNGEE. The V gene end was trimmed by 4 bases and the J gene end by 4 bases; junction bases not matched to a gene: 4. This CDR3 reads CASSRRTGYNEQFF. The CDR3 nucleotides read TGTGCCAGCAGCAGGCGGACAGGGTACAATGAGCAGTTCTTC.

In this sample, this clonotype turned up many times. This sequence joins TRBV7-6 and TRBJ2-7; the match to TRBD1 covers 7 bases. From germline, CDR1 is SGHVS and CDR2 FNYEAQ. Unmatched junction bases numbered 6, after V lost 1 base and J lost 3 bases. This CDR3 spans 15 amino acids. DNA of the CDR3: TGTGCCAGCAGCTTAGATCTCGGACAGGTCTACGAGCAGTACTTC. This gives the protein CASSLDLGQVYEQYF.

The chain employs TRBV6-5 and TRBJ1-2; TRBD1 aligns across 7 bases. CDR1 and CDR2 (germline): MNHEY, SVGAGI. This CDR3 has 16 residues. J lost 4 bases, V lost 2 bases, and 10 bases had no gene match. This chain's CDR3 is CASSYNGGGDFYGYTF. The CDR3 nucleotides are TGTGCCAGCAGTTACAATGGAGGGGGCGATTTCTATGGCTACACCTTC.

This clonotype was seen more than once but under ten times. The chain recombines TRBV6-1 with TRBJ2-2; unclear D gene. CDR1 MNHNS and CDR2 SASEGT come from the germline V gene. Trimming stripped 7 bases from V and 1 base from J, with 13 bases between. CDR3 length: 15 residues. The CDR3 reads CASNLTPGNTGELFF. The DNA of the CDR3 is TGTGCCAGCAATCTAACACCAGGGAACACCGGGGAGCTGTTTTTT.